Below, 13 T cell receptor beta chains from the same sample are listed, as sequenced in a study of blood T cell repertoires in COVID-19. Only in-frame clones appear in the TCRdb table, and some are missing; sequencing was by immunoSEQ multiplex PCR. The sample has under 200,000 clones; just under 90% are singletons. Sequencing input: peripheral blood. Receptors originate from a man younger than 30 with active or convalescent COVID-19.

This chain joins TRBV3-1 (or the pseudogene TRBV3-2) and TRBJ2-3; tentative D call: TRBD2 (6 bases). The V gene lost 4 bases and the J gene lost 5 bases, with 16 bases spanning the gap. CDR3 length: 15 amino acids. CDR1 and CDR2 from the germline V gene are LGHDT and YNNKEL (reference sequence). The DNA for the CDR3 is TGTGCCAGCAGCCGCTACGGGTGGGGGGAAGATACGCAGTATTTT. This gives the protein CASSRYGWGEDTQYF.

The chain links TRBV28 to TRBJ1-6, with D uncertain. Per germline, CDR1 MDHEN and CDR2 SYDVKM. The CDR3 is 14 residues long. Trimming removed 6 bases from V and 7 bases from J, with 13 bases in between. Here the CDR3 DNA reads TGTGCCAGCAGCCAACAGCTTCCCAATTCACCCCTCCACTTT. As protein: CASSQQLPNSPLHF. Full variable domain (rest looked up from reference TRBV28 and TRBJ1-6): DVKVTQSSRYLVKRTGEKVFLECVQDMDHENMFWYRQDPGLGLRLIYFSYDVKMKEKGDIPEGYSVSREKKERFSLILESASTNQTSMYLCASSQQLPNSPLHFGNGTRLTVT.

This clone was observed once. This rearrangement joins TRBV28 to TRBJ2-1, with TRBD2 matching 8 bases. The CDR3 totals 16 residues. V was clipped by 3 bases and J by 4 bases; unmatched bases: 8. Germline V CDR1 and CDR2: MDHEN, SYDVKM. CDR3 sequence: CASSFLSERGYNEQFF. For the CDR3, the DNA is TGTGCCAGCAGTTTCCTCTCGGAGCGGGGGTACAATGAGCAGTTCTTC.

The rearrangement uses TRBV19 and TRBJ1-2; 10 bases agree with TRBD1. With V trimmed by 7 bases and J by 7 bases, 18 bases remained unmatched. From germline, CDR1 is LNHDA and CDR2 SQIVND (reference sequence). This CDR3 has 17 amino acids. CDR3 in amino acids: CASTPGQGKAILSGYTF. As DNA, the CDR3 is TGTGCCAGTACCCCGGGACAGGGGAAGGCAATTTTAAGTGGCTACACCTTC.

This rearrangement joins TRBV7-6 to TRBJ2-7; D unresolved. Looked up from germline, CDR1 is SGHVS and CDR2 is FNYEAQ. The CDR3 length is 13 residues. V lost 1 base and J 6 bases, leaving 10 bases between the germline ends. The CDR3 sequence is CASSLGPVSEQYF. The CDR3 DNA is TGTGCCAGCAGCTTAGGTCCGGTATCCGAGCAGTACTTC.

CDR3 nucleotides: TGTGCCAGCAGCTTGCAGCGGGAGTCAAATGAGCAGTTCTTC. It yields the protein CASSLQRESNEQFF. The chain couples TRBV7-3 to TRBJ2-1; 8 nucleotides align to TRBD2. With 3 bases clipped from V and 7 bases from J, the junction kept 5 bases outside the gene matches. CDR3 length equals 14 residues. Germline CDR1 reads SGHTA; CDR2 reads FQGTGA.

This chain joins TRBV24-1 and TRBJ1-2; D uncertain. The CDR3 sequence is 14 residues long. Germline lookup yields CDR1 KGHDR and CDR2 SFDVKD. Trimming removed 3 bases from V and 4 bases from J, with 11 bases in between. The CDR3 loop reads CATSDGGLGYGYTF. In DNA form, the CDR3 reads TGTGCCACCAGTGATGGAGGGCTCGGCTATGGCTACACCTTC.

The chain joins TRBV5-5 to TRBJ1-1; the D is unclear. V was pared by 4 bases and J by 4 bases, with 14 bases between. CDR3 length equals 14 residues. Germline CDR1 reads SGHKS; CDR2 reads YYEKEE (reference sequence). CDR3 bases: TGTGCCAGCAGCCCCACCCTGGGGAGCACTGAAGCTTTCTTT. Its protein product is CASSPTLGSTEAFF.

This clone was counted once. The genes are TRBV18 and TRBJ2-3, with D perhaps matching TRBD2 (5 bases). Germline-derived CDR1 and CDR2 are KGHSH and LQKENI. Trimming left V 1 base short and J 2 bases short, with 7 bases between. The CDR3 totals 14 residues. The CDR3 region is CASSPLASTDTQYF. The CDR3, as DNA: TGTGCCAGCTCACCACTAGCGTCCACAGATACGCAGTATTTT.

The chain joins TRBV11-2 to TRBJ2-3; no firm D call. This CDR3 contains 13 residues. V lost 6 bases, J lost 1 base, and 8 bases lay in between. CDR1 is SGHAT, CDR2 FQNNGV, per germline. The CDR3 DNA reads TGTGCCAGCAGTCTCCCAGGCACAGATACGCAGTATTTT. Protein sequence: CASSLPGTDTQYF.

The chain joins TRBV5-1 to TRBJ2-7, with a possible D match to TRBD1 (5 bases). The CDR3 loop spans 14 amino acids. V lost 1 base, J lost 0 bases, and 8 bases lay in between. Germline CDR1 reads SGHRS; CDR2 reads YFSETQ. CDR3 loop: CASSLQGYSYEQYF. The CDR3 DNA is TGCGCCAGCAGCTTGCAGGGTTACTCCTACGAGCAGTACTTC.

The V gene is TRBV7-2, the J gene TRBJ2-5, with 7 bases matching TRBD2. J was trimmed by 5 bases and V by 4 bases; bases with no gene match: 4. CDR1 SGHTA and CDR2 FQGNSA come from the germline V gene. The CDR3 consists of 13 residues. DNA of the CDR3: TGTGCCAGCAGCTCCGGGACTATGGAGACCCAGTACTTC. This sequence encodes CASSSGTMETQYF.

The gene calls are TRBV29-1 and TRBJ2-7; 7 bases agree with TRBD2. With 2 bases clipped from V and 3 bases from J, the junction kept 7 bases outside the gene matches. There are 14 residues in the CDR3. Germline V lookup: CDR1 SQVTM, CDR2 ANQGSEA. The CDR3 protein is CSVETASGLYEQYF. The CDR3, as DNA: TGCAGCGTTGAAACGGCTAGCGGACTCTACGAGCAGTACTTC.